This T cell receptor (beta chain) was sequenced for a study of T cell responses to AZD1222 COVID-19 vaccine listed by TCRdb under 2021. Regarding the study in general: AZD1222 recipients with second doses at about 4 weeks or about 12 weeks were pooled, because spike-specific TCR depth and breadth did not differ between schedules. A total of 230 to 250 trial participants underwent TCR sequencing, of whom under 220 had received two doses of AZD1222 and approximately 26 had received two doses of the MenACWY control vaccine. Trial participants were enrolled by age into subgroups of 18-55, 56-69 and 70-plus years, and roughly 150, 30 and 60 TCR-sequenced participants, respectively, were included in these subgroups. Results and caveats for the whole study, not just this receptor: Nearly half of unique spike-specific TCRs reportedly recognized epitopes outside regions mutated in the B.1.351 and B.1.1.7 variants. After two AZD1222 doses, both the breadth and the depth of spike-specific TCRs were significantly higher than at day 0 and than in MenACWY recipients. No day 14 peak-response samples were available, so repertoires were characterized only after the peak T cell response. The whole spike protein was spanned by vaccine-associated CD4 TCRs, and dominant responses were seen in regions 160-218 and 743-854. Only 5 to 7 AZD1222 recipients were SARS-CoV-2 seropositive at baseline, limiting conclusions about previously exposed vaccinees. Participants were mostly white British and included more females than males, and it was suggested by the authors that clonal diversity may have been underestimated. The 56-69-year group was small, and its depth increase did not reach significance, likely because of low power.

The CDR3 regions of human TCRbeta chains were analyzed by immunosequencing. Per the authors' processing: Repertoire TCRs were checked for matches against a reference library of SARS-CoV-2-specific TCRs that had been generated using the MIRA antigen-specificity platform. Breadth was defined as the fraction of unique TCRs that were SARS-CoV-2-associated. Depth was defined as the fraction of total T cells that were SARS-CoV-2-associated. Using the MIRA data, each spike-specific TCR was assigned both to the spike region to which the TCR was reactive and to a CD4 or CD8 class. Log10-transformed breadth and depth values were compared by one-way ANOVA with Sidak's multiple comparisons tests. TCRdb limited this immuneACCESS table to in-frame rearrangements with V and J called. A share of clones is missing; checked studies link under half to unresolved V genes, and the rest is unexplained. V and J calls and clone size are as listed in that table; D and trimming were resolved from the DNA. Present in this sample are tens of thousands of clones, roughly 89% of which were seen just once. The top ten clones comprise 8.4% of the sample.

Its CDR3 holds 18 amino acids, cysteine through phenylalanine. CDR3 DNA only is kept here, 54 bases in frame from base 1. CDR1 KGHSH and CDR2 LQKENI were looked up in the germline V gene. V gives up 3 bases and J gives up 4 bases, and the segment between their germline ends measures 22 bases. Worth noting for this clone: Its antigen is unknown. It has no much larger one-base neighbor in the sample; base qualities were not kept.

According to the study, the label for this sample's time point signals: baseline before first vaccination. Samples from vaccinated people were obtained from the UK trials COV001 and COV002, which included a single-blind randomized controlled phase 2/3 trial of AZD1222 (ChAdOx1 nCoV-19) in healthy adults. For TCRbeta chain sequencing, PBMC samples from trial participants were taken at day 0 and at day 28 after the second dose. The chain employs TRBV18 and TRBJ1-3; possibly the D gene is TRBD1, per 6 matching bases. Sequenced here: peripheral blood, sampled on day 0 of AZD1222 vaccination. The source of this sequence is an adult in good health. In nucleotides, the sequence is TGTGCCAGCTCACCGCGACAAGCCGCGACAGGTCTGGGAAACACCATATATTTT. This encodes CASSPRQAATGLGNTIYF.